The clone carrying this T cell receptor beta chain was detected once. The sample belongs to a study of T cell changes during pregnancy in multiple sclerosis. V lost 0 bases and J lost 7, with 13 bases in between. CDR1 and CDR2 from the germline V gene are MGHRA and YSYEKL. The CDR3 is 14 residues long. Profiling relied on immunoSEQ multiplex PCR, and the TCRdb table lists in-frame clones only, not all of them. The sample has 55,000 to 85,000 clones; 75% to 95% are singletons. Sequences were derived from peripheral blood, sampled in the third trimester of pregnancy. The gene calls are TRBV4-1 and TRBJ2-7; weak D call: TRBD1 (5 bases). The sequence derives from a female donor with multiple sclerosis, enrolled in a pregnancy study. The chain's CDR3 is CASSQDQGLGEQYF. The CDR3 nucleotides read TGCGCCAGCAGCCAAGATCAGGGTTTGGGAGAGCAGTACTTC.